The 8 T cell receptor beta chains given below trace back to one sample, sequenced in a study of prognosis after radiotherapy for stage I lung cancer. Two-round multiplex PCR on genomic DNA was the method by which TCR beta CDR3 was amplified. Initially, in first-round PCR, primers specific to each TRBV and TRBJ gene were used. In TCRdb, the multiplex PCR reads were re-called with MiXCR into one record per CDR3 protein. The sample yields 26,000 or so distinct CDR3 sequences, about 30% seen once. This specimen was PBMCs, taken before or after stereotactic body radiation therapy (not recorded which). These receptors came from a donor over 45 with non-small cell lung cancer.

The chain carries TRBV6-1 and TRBJ1-5, with D possibly matching TRBD1 (5 bases). Germline V gene lookup returns CDR1 MNHNS and CDR2 SASEGT. V was trimmed by 7 bases and J by 3 bases, leaving 10 bases between them. The CDR3 consists of 13 residues. In DNA, the CDR3 is TGTGCCAGCAACCGGGACTTCAATCAGCCCCAGCATTTT. Its translation is CASNRDFNQPQHF.

This clonotype appeared a few times. J is TRBJ1-1 and V is TRBV18; 9 bases are a match to TRBD1. This CDR3 is 16 amino acids long. V trimming: 1 base; J trimming: 5 bases; junction bases outside the gene matches: 8. CDR1 is KGHSH, CDR2 LQKENI, per germline. The CDR3: CASSPHTGGAGTEAFF. The CDR3, as DNA: TGTGCCAGCTCACCACATACAGGGGGCGCTGGAACTGAAGCTTTCTTT.

In the case of this clonotype: A junction end diverges from the germline sequence, so it may reflect a read error. The chain links TRBV3-1 to TRBJ2-3; 10 bases are shared with TRBD1. This CDR3 region has 20 residues. Germline V gives CDR1 LGHDT, CDR2 YNNKEL (reference sequence). The CDR3 DNA is TGTGCCTGCAGCCACGCCGGACAGGGGGTGCCCCACACTAGCACAGATACGCAGTATTTT. The encoded protein is CACSHAGQGVPHTSTDTQYF.

This clonotype was detected only a few times. V gene TRBV20-1 combines with J gene TRBJ2-1; the match to TRBD2 covers 8 bases. Trimming took 1 base from V and 8 from J; bases not matched to a gene: 13. Per the germline V gene, CDR1 is DFQATT and CDR2 is SNEGSKA (reference sequence). The CDR3 is made up of 16 amino acids. The CDR3 nucleotides read TGCAGTGCTAGAGGAGTACGGGAGGGCCGGCGCGATGAGCAGTTCTTC. Protein sequence: CSARGVREGRRDEQFF.

This clonotype came up many times. V and J are TRBV12-3 or TRBV12-4 and TRBJ2-5; D ambiguous. The CDR3 extends over 13 amino acids. V lost 6 bases to trimming and J lost 0 bases, with 8 bases between them. CDR3 sequence (DNA): TGTGCCAGCAGCCGGGCTAACCAAGAGACCCAGTACTTC. Amino acid sequence: CASSRANQETQYF.

In this sample, this clonotype turned up many times. This chain connects TRBV7-9 to TRBJ2-7; 9 bases map to TRBD2. This CDR3 has 13 amino acids. The V segment lost 4 bases and the J segment 5 bases; nucleotides outside the gene matches: 3. The germline gives CDR1 SEHNR, CDR2 FQNEAQ (reference sequence). The CDR3 nucleotides are TGTGCCAGCAGCTCGGGACTAGCTCACGAGCAGTACTTC. Residues: CASSSGLAHEQYF.

This clonotype was observed at least ten times. The rearrangement joins TRBV7-9 to TRBJ2-1; no reliable D call. Between the trimmed V and J ends, which lost 5 bases and 5 bases, there was a span of 10 bases. CDR3 size: 13 residues. CDR1 SEHNR and CDR2 FQNEAQ come from the germline V gene (reference sequence). CDR3 nucleotide sequence: TGTGCCAGCAGCCTAATTATGCACAATGAGCAGTTCTTC. This translates into CASSLIMHNEQFF.

The table lists this clonotype with many counts. The chain joins TRBV6-1 to TRBJ2-2; D not resolved. CDR1 MNHNS and CDR2 SASEGT come from the germline V gene. CDR3 length equals 15 residues. V shed 2 bases and J shed 2 bases, with 9 bases lying between them. The CDR3 loop is CASSEWIQNTGELFF. CDR3 DNA sequence: TGTGCCAGCAGTGAATGGATTCAAAACACCGGGGAGCTGTTTTTT.